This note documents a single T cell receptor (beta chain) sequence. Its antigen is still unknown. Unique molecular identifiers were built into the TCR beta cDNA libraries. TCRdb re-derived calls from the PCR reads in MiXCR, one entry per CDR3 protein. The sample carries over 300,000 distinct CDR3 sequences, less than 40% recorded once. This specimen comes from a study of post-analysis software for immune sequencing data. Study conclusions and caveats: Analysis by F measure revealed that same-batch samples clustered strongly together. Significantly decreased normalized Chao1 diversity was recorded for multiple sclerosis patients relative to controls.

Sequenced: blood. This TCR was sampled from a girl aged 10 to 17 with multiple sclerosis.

CDR3 bases: TGCAGCGTTGAAGAGGGAGCGGGAGGCCCCGAGCAGTACTTC. Translating it yields CSVEEGAGGPEQYF. The gene calls are TRBV29-1 and TRBJ2-5; TRBD2 matches 9 bases. Gene TRBJ2-7 matches the end of the DNA better, so the J call may be wrong. CDR1 SQVTM and CDR2 ANQGSEA come from the germline V gene. The CDR3 sequence is 14 residues long.